One and the same sample provided the 32 T cell receptor beta chains below, sequenced in a study of blood T cell repertoires in COVID-19. TCRdb keeps only in-frame clones here, not all; method: immunoSEQ multiplex PCR. The sample records roughly 700,000 clones, 80% to 90% being singletons. The specimen was peripheral blood. The receptors stem from a woman between 18 and 29 years old with acute or convalescent COVID-19.

This clone was seen a few times. DNA of the CDR3: TGTGCCAGCAGCAATCGGGGGGCCGTGCATGGCTACACCTTC. Encoded protein: CASSNRGAVHGYTF. The genes are TRBV9 and TRBJ1-2, with D tentatively TRBD1 (6 bases). From germline, CDR1 is SGDLS and CDR2 YYNGEE. The CDR3 runs to 14 residues. The V gene lost 4 bases and the J gene lost 6 bases, with 16 bases spanning the gap.

This chain uses TRBV5-1 with TRBJ1-1; 7 bases match TRBD1. The V segment lost 2 bases and the J segment 4 bases; nucleotides outside the gene matches: 8. Germline CDR1 SGHRS, CDR2 YFSETQ. CDR3 length equals 15 residues. In DNA, the CDR3 is TGCGCCAGCAGCTTCCCCGACAGGGATCTCACTGAAGCTTTCTTT. Its translation: CASSFPDRDLTEAFF.

This clone is a singleton in its sample. The rearrangement joins TRBV6-4 to TRBJ1-2, with D tentatively TRBD1 (5 bases). The CDR3 spans 15 residues. Between the trimmed V and J ends, which lost 6 bases and 4 bases, there was a span of 18 bases. CDR1 is MRHNA and CDR2 is SNTAGT in the germline V gene. Here the CDR3 DNA reads TGTGCCAGCAGCCCTAACAGGAGAACTTCCTATGGCTACACCTTC. Translation gives CASSPNRRTSYGYTF.

V gene TRBV3-1 (or the pseudogene TRBV3-2) combines with J gene TRBJ2-7, with D possibly matching TRBD2 (6 bases). The CDR3 is 13 amino acids. V dropped 5 bases and J dropped 3 bases, with 11 bases sitting between them. Germline V gives CDR1 LGHDT, CDR2 YNNKEL (reference sequence). CDR3 nucleotide sequence: TGTGCCAGCAGCGACCGGGAGAACTACGAGCAGTACTTC. Encoded protein: CASSDRENYEQYF.

This clone showed up just once. The CDR3 nucleotides read TGTGCCAGCAGCCAAGAAATTGGGCACCACTACGAGCAGTACTTC. Amino acids: CASSQEIGHHYEQYF. The chain uses TRBV14 and TRBJ2-7; D gene ambiguous. Germline V gene sequence: CDR1 SGHDN, CDR2 FVKESK. The CDR3 loop spans 15 amino acids. Trimming stripped 0 bases from V and 3 bases from J, with 12 bases between.

Comments on this clone: A read error may produce the germline difference seen at one junction end. The CDR3, as DNA: TGTGCCAGCAGGGAAGACAGGGGCCCCGTCACTGAAGCTTTCTTT. Its translation is CASREDRGPVTEAFF. The gene calls are TRBV6-1 and TRBJ1-1, with 8 bases fitting TRBD1. The germline V gene encodes CDR1 MNHNS and CDR2 SASEGT. The CDR3 sequence is 15 residues long.

The rearrangement uses TRBV25-1 and TRBJ1-2, with a possible D match to TRBD1 (6 bases). V lost 4 bases, J lost 7 bases, and 10 bases lay in between. Per the germline V gene, CDR1 is MGHDK and CDR2 is SYGVNS. The CDR3 totals 12 residues. The CDR3 loop reads CASSVSGVGYTF. The CDR3 coding sequence is TGTGCCAGCAGTGTCTCAGGGGTTGGCTACACCTTC.

The gene calls are TRBV24-1 and TRBJ1-2; no firm D call. The V end was cut by 5 bases, the J end by 4 bases, with 13 bases between. The CDR3 runs to 14 residues. Germline lookup yields CDR1 KGHDR and CDR2 SFDVKD. The CDR3 region is CATSAPGMGYGYTF. In DNA, the CDR3 is TGTGCCACCAGTGCTCCGGGTATGGGCTATGGCTACACCTTC.

The chain links TRBV23-1 to TRBJ1-6, with TRBD1 as a possible D gene (6 bases). TRBV23-1 counts as an open reading frame of uncertain function. The V gene lost 6 bases and the J gene lost 16 bases, with 16 bases spanning the gap. CDR3 length: 12 residues. CDR3 loop: CASSLWTVILHF. In DNA form, the CDR3 reads TGCGCCAGCAGCCTTTGGACAGTCATACTCCACTTT.

The chain links TRBV4-1 to TRBJ2-6; weak D call: TRBD1 (6 bases). Germline assignment: CDR1 MGHRA and CDR2 YSYEKL. V dropped 2 bases and J dropped 2 bases, with 10 bases sitting between them. The CDR3 length is 16 residues. CDR3 sequence reads: CASSQTGYPGANVLTF. DNA for the CDR3: TGCGCCAGCAGCCAAACAGGGTACCCTGGGGCCAACGTCCTGACTTTC.

The genes are TRBV19 and TRBJ2-7, with D tentatively TRBD2 (7 bases). The germline V gene has CDR1 LNHDA and CDR2 SQIVND (reference sequence). V lost 1 base and J 0 bases, leaving 13 bases between the germline ends. The CDR3 runs 16 residues. The CDR3 DNA reads as TGTGCCAGTAGTATAGTGGGCGGGGGCTCCTCCTACGAGCAGTACTTC. Translated, it gives CASSIVGGGSSYEQYF.

J is TRBJ1-1 and V is TRBV28; D not resolved. Germline CDR1 MDHEN, CDR2 SYDVKM. The CDR3 has 14 residues. Trimming pared 3 bases from V and 1 base from J, leaving 9 bases between. For the CDR3, the DNA is TGTGCCAGCAGTTTGGCTGGGCCGAACACTGAAGCTTTCTTT. This encodes CASSLAGPNTEAFF. The full variable domain, its missing parts supplied by reference TRBV28 and TRBJ1-1, is DVKVTQSSRYLVKRTGEKVFLECVQDMDHENMFWYRQDPGLGLRLIYFSYDVKMKEKGDIPEGYSVSREKKERFSLILESASTNQTSMYLCASSLAGPNTEAFFGQGTRLTVV.

The V gene is TRBV6-2 or TRBV6-3, the J gene TRBJ1-5, with 7 bases fitting TRBD1. Germline V gene sequence: CDR1 MNHEY, CDR2 SVGEGT. This CDR3 is 18 amino acids long. V was clipped by 6 bases and J by 0 bases; unmatched bases: 14. The CDR3 DNA sequence: TGTGCCAGCAGCCCCCAGACAGGGAAGAGGGATAGCAATCAGCCCCAGCATTTT. This codes for CASSPQTGKRDSNQPQHF.

As for this clone: Additional DNA sequences in this sample encode the identical CDR3. The chain combines TRBV12-3 or TRBV12-4 with TRBJ1-2, with D possibly TRBD1 on 5 matching bases. The CDR3 length is 12 residues. The V gene lost 3 bases and the J gene lost 8 bases, with 10 bases spanning the gap. In DNA, the CDR3 is TGTGCCAGCAGTTTGGGGGGATGGGGCTACACCTTC. Translated: CASSLGGWGYTF.

The rearrangement uses TRBV30 and TRBJ1-1, with D possibly TRBD1 on 5 matching bases. Germline V gives CDR1 GTSNPN, CDR2 SVGIG (reference sequence). The CDR3 loop spans 12 amino acids. V dropped 3 bases and J dropped 7 bases, with 12 bases sitting between them. The CDR3, as DNA: TGTGCCTGGAGGTGGGGCCAGGGTGAAGCTTTCTTT. It encodes CAWRWGQGEAFF. Supplemented by reference TRBV30 and TRBJ1-1, the full variable domain reads SQTIHQWPATLVQPVGSPLSLECTVEGTSNPNLYWYRQAAGRGLQLLFYSVGIGQISSEVPQNLSASRPQDRQFILSSKKLLLSDSGFYLCAWRWGQGEAFFGQGTRLTVV.

V is TRBV30 and J is TRBJ1-6; TRBD1 aligns across 9 bases. CDR3 size: 17 residues. Germline V gives CDR1 GTSNPN, CDR2 SVGIG (reference sequence). The V gene end was trimmed by 3 bases and the J gene end by 4 bases; junction bases not matched to a gene: 10. DNA for the CDR3: TGTGCCTGGAGGATCGGGACAGGGAAGGGATATAATTCACCCCTCCACTTT. Its protein product is CAWRIGTGKGYNSPLHF.

Of note for this clone: The same CDR3 can be traced to other DNA sequences in this sample. The chain combines TRBV6-5 with TRBJ1-2, with 7 bases that match TRBD1. CDR3 length: 11 residues. The germline CDR1 and CDR2 sequences are MNHEY and SVGAGI. The J segment lost 7 bases and the V segment lost 6 bases, leaving 2 bases of the junction unmatched. The CDR3 nucleotides read TGTGCCAGCAGCCAGGGGGGTGGCTACACCTTC. Its protein is CASSQGGGYTF.

The chain joins TRBV19 to TRBJ2-4; D may be TRBD2 (5 bases). Germline V gene data show CDR1 as LNHDA and CDR2 as SQIVND (reference sequence). V was shortened by 1 base and J by 7 bases, with 8 bases between the two germline ends. The CDR3 contains 13 residues. In nucleotides, the CDR3 is TGTGCCAGTAGTATAGTTCCGGGGAACATTCAGTACTTC. As protein: CASSIVPGNIQYF.

Concerning this clone itself: Other DNA sequences in the sample encode the same CDR3. The chain employs TRBV6-5 and TRBJ1-4, with D possibly being TRBD1 (5 bases). Trimming removed 2 bases from V and 7 bases from J, with 8 bases in between. Germline CDR1 is MNHEY and CDR2 is SVGAGI. The CDR3 has 13 residues. The CDR3 bases are TGTGCCAGCAGTTACAGGGGCGGTGAAAAACTGTTTTTT. Protein product: CASSYRGGEKLFF.

This clone came up once. This chain connects TRBV12-3 or TRBV12-4 to TRBJ1-2, with 7 bases identical to TRBD1. This CDR3 has 13 amino acids. Trimming removed 6 bases from V and 4 bases from J; junction bases left unmatched: 5. CDR3 sequence (DNA): TGTGCCAGCAGACCAGACAGGGTCTATGGCTACACCTTC. Its translation: CASRPDRVYGYTF.

This sequence joins TRBV28 and TRBJ1-1; D gene ambiguous. The germline V and J ends were trimmed by 4 bases and 5 bases, with 20 bases remaining between them. The CDR3 is 16 residues long. Germline CDR1 is MDHEN and CDR2 is SYDVKM. CDR3 sequence reads: CASSSASVPRTTEAFF. CDR3 DNA sequence: TGTGCCAGCAGTTCAGCCTCAGTCCCGCGGACTACTGAAGCTTTCTTT.

The chain combines TRBV29-1 with TRBJ1-1; D is unclear. This CDR3 contains 13 residues. V dropped 1 base and J dropped 0 bases, with 6 bases sitting between them. CDR1 and CDR2 (germline): SQVTM, ANQGSEA. The CDR3 DNA follows: TGCAGCGTTGAAGGAGCCCTGAACACTGAAGCTTTCTTT. This gives the protein CSVEGALNTEAFF.

The V call is TRBV12-5, the J call TRBJ2-5; possibly TRBD2 for D (6 bases). CDR1 and CDR2 (germline): LGHNT, FRNRAP. The CDR3 is 18 residues long. V shed 2 bases and J shed 5 bases, with 24 bases lying between them. The CDR3 reads CASGLSLEGVGGGETQYF. The CDR3 region has the DNA TGTGCTAGTGGTTTGTCTCTGGAAGGAGTGGGGGGTGGGGAGACCCAGTACTTC.

The chain joins TRBV19 to TRBJ2-7; TRBD1 agrees at 8 bases. The V and J ends lost 5 bases and 2 bases, in that order; junction bases with no gene match: 5. This CDR3 comprises 14 residues. Germline values: CDR1 LNHDA, CDR2 SQIVND (reference sequence). The CDR3 loop reads CASSSPGQAYEQYF. Here the CDR3 DNA reads TGTGCCAGTAGTTCTCCGGGACAGGCCTACGAGCAGTACTTC. Filled out from reference TRBV19 and TRBJ2-7, the complete variable domain reads DGGITQSPKYLFRKEGQNVTLSCEQNLNHDAMYWYRQDPGQGLRLIYYSQIVNDFQKGDIAEGYSVSREKKESFPLTVTSAQKNPTAFYLCASSSPGQAYEQYFGPGTRLTVT.

This sequence joins TRBV30 and TRBJ2-1, with 8 positions matching TRBD2. Per germline, CDR1 GTSNPN and CDR2 SVGIG (reference sequence). This CDR3 is built from 14 residues. The V and J ends lost 4 bases and 9 bases, in that order; junction bases with no gene match: 11. CDR3 protein: CAWTGGAGSGEQFF. In DNA form, the CDR3 reads TGTGCCTGGACCGGGGGGGCAGGGAGCGGTGAGCAGTTCTTC.

This clone was detected once. This chain joins TRBV9 and TRBJ1-6; maybe TRBD1 (6 bases). CDR1 is SGDLS and CDR2 is YYNGEE in the germline V gene. The V gene lost 0 bases and the J gene lost 7 bases, with 11 bases spanning the gap. The CDR3 spans 15 residues. Here the CDR3 reads CASSVGDRPNSPLHF. DNA for the CDR3: TGTGCCAGCAGCGTAGGAGACAGGCCGAATTCACCCCTCCACTTT.

The V call is TRBV2, the J call TRBJ1-3; 9 positions match TRBD1. From germline, CDR1 is SNHLY and CDR2 FYNNEI. The ends lost 10 bases at V and 2 bases at J; junction bases unmatched: 21. The length of the CDR3 is 19 residues. CDR3 bases: TGTGCCATTAAGCATCCCGGGACAGGGTGGTTACCCACTGGAAACACCATATATTTT. This sequence encodes CAIKHPGTGWLPTGNTIYF.

This clone was observed a handful of times. CDR3: CASRATLYNEQFF. CDR3 coding DNA: TGTGCCAGCAGAGCGACCCTCTACAATGAGCAGTTCTTC. The chain recombines TRBV6-5 with TRBJ2-1; D gene unclear. Germline CDR1 and CDR2: MNHEY and SVGAGI. Trimming pared 6 bases from V and 3 bases from J, leaving 9 bases between. The CDR3 sequence is 13 residues long.

V gene TRBV6-5 combines with J gene TRBJ1-1, with D perhaps matching TRBD1 (5 bases). The V gene's germline CDR1 is MNHEY and CDR2 SVGAGI. Trimming took 0 bases from V and 5 from J, leaving 16 bases between them. CDR3 length: 16 amino acids. The CDR3 DNA reads as TGTGCCAGCAGTTACTCCGGGGAGGGGAAAGAAACTGAAGCTTTCTTT. Translation: CASSYSGEGKETEAFF.

CDR3 in DNA: TGCGCCAGCAGCCAAGAATTGGGCCGAATGGGAGGGACTGAAGCTTTCTTT. Protein sequence: CASSQELGRMGGTEAFF. The chain joins TRBV4-1 to TRBJ1-1; unclear D gene. The CDR3 has 17 amino acids. Per the germline V gene, CDR1 is MGHRA and CDR2 is YSYEKL. V lost 0 bases and J lost 5, with 19 bases in between.

The chain joins TRBV6-5 to TRBJ2-5, with TRBD1 identical over 8 bases. The CDR3 has 13 amino acids. Trimming took 7 bases from V and 2 from J; bases not matched to a gene: 3. Germline values: CDR1 MNHEY, CDR2 SVGAGI. The CDR3 DNA reads as TGTGCCAGCATCAGGACAGGGCAAGAGACCCAGTACTTC. Amino acid sequence: CASIRTGQETQYF.

The chain links TRBV4-3 to TRBJ1-4; 12 positions agree with TRBD1. V shed 0 bases, J shed 8 bases, and the junction held 7 bases outside the gene matches. Germline CDR1 reads LGHNA; CDR2 reads YSLEER. The CDR3 extends over 17 amino acids. CDR3 sequence (DNA): TGCGCCAGCAGCCAAGATAGGGTCGGGACAGGGGGCGAAAAACTGTTTTTT. Translation: CASSQDRVGTGGEKLFF.